The 7 T cell receptor beta chains given below trace back to one sample, sequenced in a study of Graves' ophthalmopathy and Graves' hyperthyroidism. CDR3 regions of TCR beta were amplified from RNA transcripts. Second-round multiplex PCR came after first-round RT-PCR with HTBI primers. Each CDR3 protein gets one entry after TCRdb re-called the multiplex PCR reads with MiXCR. The table lists just over 600,000 distinct CDR3 sequences, about 24% of them singletons. Sequencing was done on a sample of peripheral blood. The receptor source for this set is a woman aged 18-29 years with stable Graves' hyperthyroidism. Some clones in this sample may be carry-over from other donors' samples.

This clonotype was recorded many times. This chain uses TRBV6-1 with TRBJ2-7; 12 positions agree with TRBD2. This CDR3 has 15 amino acids. The germline V gene has CDR1 MNHNS and CDR2 SASEGT. The trim removed 8 bases at V and 2 bases at J, leaving 7 bases unmatched. CDR3 loop: CASFPTSGGTYEQYF. The DNA for the CDR3 is TGTGCCAGCTTCCCCACTAGCGGGGGGACCTACGAGCAGTACTTC.

The sample holds many counts of this clonotype. The chain carries TRBV5-1 and TRBJ2-7; TRBD1 agrees at 7 bases. The CDR3 sequence is 14 residues long. With V trimmed by 1 base and J by 5 bases, 6 bases remained unmatched. CDR1 and CDR2 from the germline V gene are SGHRS and YFSETQ. The CDR3 nucleotides are TGCGCCAGCAGCTTGCAACAGGGGATCAACGAGCAGTACTTC. It translates to CASSLQQGINEQYF.

This rearrangement joins TRBV6-1 to TRBJ1-3; maybe TRBD1 (5 bases). Germline V gene sequence: CDR1 MNHNS, CDR2 SASEGT. Trimming took 4 bases from V and 8 from J, leaving 9 bases between them. The CDR3 is made up of 12 amino acids. CDR3 DNA sequence: TGTGCCAGCAGTGCTCAGGGAGACACCATATATTTT. It codes for CASSAQGDTIYF.

This clonotype showed up many times. V and J are TRBV6-1 and TRBJ1-2, with 12 bases lining up with TRBD1. The CDR3 is 15 amino acids. CDR1 MNHNS and CDR2 SASEGT come from the germline V gene. The J segment lost 7 bases and the V segment lost 4 bases, leaving 7 bases of the junction unmatched. CDR3 sequence reads: CASSGHRDRGPGYTF. Written as DNA, the CDR3 is TGTGCCAGCAGTGGTCATCGGGACAGGGGGCCTGGCTACACCTTC.

The rearrangement links TRBV12-3 or TRBV12-4 to TRBJ2-5; D assignment may be TRBD1 or TRBD2 (6 bases each). The CDR3 has 15 residues. V shed 7 bases and J shed 5 bases, with 20 bases lying between them. CDR3 nucleotide sequence: TGTGCCAGCAACCTAGAGGGGGGTTCCGCGGAGACCCAGTACTTC. This encodes CASNLEGGSAETQYF.

J is TRBJ2-2 and V is TRBV2; 8 bases map to TRBD2. This CDR3 comprises 16 residues. Germline V gene sequence: CDR1 SNHLY, CDR2 FYNNEI. The ends lost 5 bases at V and 5 bases at J; junction bases unmatched: 10. For the CDR3, the DNA is TGTGCCAGCAGTAACCGACTAGCGATCGGAACCGGGGAGCTGTTTTTT. It encodes CASSNRLAIGTGELFF.

This clonotype was picked up many times. V is TRBV20-1 and J is TRBJ2-7; the D is unclear. V dropped 1 base and J dropped 4 bases, with 5 bases sitting between them. This CDR3 region has 11 residues. CDR1 is DFQATT, CDR2 SNEGSKA, per germline (reference sequence). The DNA for the CDR3 is TGCAGTGCTAGAGTGCGATACGAGCAGTACTTC. Amino acid sequence: CSARVRYEQYF.